The 29 T cell receptor beta chains listed next were all sequenced from one sample in a study of cytomegalovirus exposure and HLA in healthy donors. Primers included in the PCR were 60 Vbeta and 13 Jbeta primers. Data came from immunoSEQ multiplex PCR; TCRdb stores just in-frame clones and leaves some out. The sample lists tens of thousands of clones, around nine tenths occurring once. The sequenced material came from PBMCs. These receptor sequences come from a woman aged 18-35 years in good health and CMV-seronegative.

The genes are TRBV19 and TRBJ1-1; no clear D gene. Looked up from germline, CDR1 is LNHDA and CDR2 is SQIVND (reference sequence). V lost 4 bases and J 2 bases, leaving 8 bases between the germline ends. The CDR3 loop spans 13 amino acids. CDR3 residues: CASSSWSNTEAFF. Here the CDR3 DNA reads TGTGCCAGTAGTAGTTGGAGCAACACTGAAGCTTTCTTT.

This chain joins TRBV5-1 and TRBJ1-1, with D perhaps TRBD1 (5 bases). Per the germline V gene, CDR1 is SGHRS and CDR2 is YFSETQ. With 0 bases removed from V and 0 bases from J, the gap between germline ends came to 30 bases. CDR3 length: 22 residues. The CDR3 sequence: CASSLGVVRGNSMSIMNTEAFF. The DNA for the CDR3 is TGCGCCAGCAGCTTGGGAGTAGTAAGGGGAAACAGTATGTCGATCATGAACACTGAAGCTTTCTTT.

This rearrangement joins TRBV28 to TRBJ1-1, with TRBD1 as a possible D gene (5 bases). Between the trimmed V and J ends, which lost 6 bases and 8 bases, there was a span of 22 bases. The CDR3 is 15 residues long. The V gene's germline CDR1 is MDHEN and CDR2 SYDVKM. DNA of the CDR3: TGTGCCAGCAGCATTCCTGAGGACAAGGGTCCAGAAGCTTTCTTT. Its translation: CASSIPEDKGPEAFF.

The genes are TRBV28 and TRBJ2-7; D unresolved. CDR1 and CDR2 (germline): MDHEN, SYDVKM. Trimming left V 10 bases short and J 3 bases short, with 13 bases between. CDR3 length: 12 amino acids. CDR3 residues: CAIGDSRYEQYF. The CDR3 region has the DNA TGTGCCATAGGAGACTCCCGCTACGAGCAGTACTTC.

This chain joins TRBV28 and TRBJ1-5; D call uncertain. V lost 6 bases and J 5 bases, leaving 14 bases between the germline ends. The V gene's germline CDR1 is MDHEN and CDR2 SYDVKM. The CDR3 length is 14 residues. This chain's CDR3 is CASSDPGLYQPQHF. The CDR3 region has the DNA TGTGCCAGCAGCGACCCGGGTTTGTATCAGCCCCAGCATTTT.

The chain recombines TRBV19 with TRBJ2-5; D remains unclear. Trimming shortened V by 1 base and J by 5 bases, and 14 bases separated the two germline ends. Germline V lookup: CDR1 LNHDA, CDR2 SQIVND (reference sequence). The CDR3 has 15 amino acids. The CDR3 DNA follows: TGTGCCAGTAGTATAGGCGGAGTAGACGGGGAGACCCAGTACTTC. The encoded protein is CASSIGGVDGETQYF.

This chain links TRBV4-2 with TRBJ2-3, with 9 bases aligning to TRBD2. V lost 0 bases to trimming and J lost 2 bases; unmatched junction nucleotides: 3. This CDR3 comprises 16 residues. CDR1 and CDR2 from the germline V gene are LGHNA and YNFKEQ. CDR3 bases: TGTGCCAGCAGCCAAGAACAGCGGGAGGCCACAGATACGCAGTATTTT. Protein product: CASSQEQREATDTQYF.

CDR3 protein: CASSVVASGYTDTQYF. For the CDR3, the DNA is TGTGCCAGCAGCGTAGTTGCTAGCGGATACACAGATACGCAGTATTTT. V and J are TRBV9 and TRBJ2-3; 7 nucleotides match TRBD2. Germline loops: CDR1 SGDLS, CDR2 YYNGEE. The CDR3 runs 16 residues. Germline trimming cut 0 bases from V and 2 bases from J; bases unmatched to any gene: 6.

CDR3 loop: CASSSLRGSYGYTF. The CDR3 DNA reads TGTGCCAGCAGCTCCCTCAGGGGGTCTTATGGCTACACCTTC. The V and J genes are TRBV7-9 and TRBJ1-2, with 7 bases aligning to TRBD1. The CDR3 is made up of 14 amino acids. CDR1 is SEHNR, CDR2 FQNEAQ, per germline (reference sequence). The ends lost 4 bases at V and 5 bases at J; junction bases unmatched: 7.

This chain uses TRBV7-3 with TRBJ2-1; 7 bases are a match to TRBD2. J was trimmed by 0 bases and V by 6 bases; bases with no gene match: 8. Germline-derived CDR1 and CDR2 are SGHTA and FQGTGA. This CDR3 has 16 residues. The CDR3 reads CASRPRAGNSYNEQFF. The CDR3 coding sequence is TGTGCCAGCAGGCCGAGAGCGGGGAACTCCTACAATGAGCAGTTCTTC.

The genes are TRBV13 and TRBJ2-1; 7 bases line up with TRBD2. The V segment lost 4 bases and the J segment 0 bases; nucleotides outside the gene matches: 6. The CDR3 has 16 residues. Per germline, CDR1 PRHDT and CDR2 FYEKMQ (reference sequence). The CDR3 nucleotides are TGTGCCAGCAGCTCCGAACTAGCGCGCTCCTACAATGAGCAGTTCTTC. Its translation is CASSSELARSYNEQFF.

Only a few counts were recorded for this clone. The rearrangement links TRBV6-5 to TRBJ2-3, with D uncertain. This CDR3 is built from 15 residues. V lost 5 bases and J 2 bases, leaving 14 bases between the germline ends. CDR1 and CDR2 from the germline V gene are MNHEY and SVGAGI. The CDR3 protein is CASSRQQGLTDTQYF. The CDR3 DNA follows: TGTGCCAGCAGTCGACAACAAGGCCTCACAGATACGCAGTATTTT.

This sequence joins TRBV6-6 and TRBJ2-2, with 10 bases that match TRBD1. The CDR3 sequence is 15 residues long. Germline CDR1 reads MNHNY; CDR2 reads SVGAGI (reference sequence). J lost 6 bases, V lost 7 bases, and 8 bases had no gene match. CDR3 amino acids: CASTLQTGGPGELFF. The CDR3 DNA is TGTGCCAGCACCCTACAGACAGGGGGCCCCGGGGAGCTGTTTTTT.

This chain uses TRBV7-3 with TRBJ2-3; D possibly corresponds to TRBD2 (5 bases). This CDR3 has 15 residues. Trimming left V 1 base short and J 0 bases short, with 8 bases between. Germline values: CDR1 SGHTA, CDR2 FQGTGA. CDR3 sequence (DNA): TGTGCCAGCAGCTTAAGTGAGGGTAGCACAGATACGCAGTATTTT. It encodes CASSLSEGSTDTQYF. Filled out from reference TRBV7-3 and TRBJ2-3, the complete variable domain reads GAGVSQTPSNKVTEKGKYVELRCDPISGHTALYWYRQSLGQGPEFLIYFQGTGAADDSGLPNDRFFAVRPEGSVSTLKIQRTERGDSAVYLCASSLSEGSTDTQYFGPGTRLTVL.

This clone has more than one count but fewer than ten. The genes are TRBV29-1 and TRBJ2-7; D perhaps matches TRBD2 (6 bases). The germline gives CDR1 SQVTM, CDR2 ANQGSEA. The CDR3 runs 12 residues. The CDR3 DNA reads TGCAGTACGAAGTCGGGGGCCTACGAGCAGTACTTC. This codes for CSTKSGAYEQYF.

This chain joins TRBV5-4 and TRBJ1-5, with no clear D. CDR3 length equals 13 residues. V was pared by 0 bases and J by 2 bases, with 3 bases between. From germline, CDR1 is SGHNT and CDR2 YYREEE (reference sequence). The DNA of the CDR3 is TGTGCCAGCAGCTTGGCCGGCAATCAGCCCCAGCATTTT. Its translation is CASSLAGNQPQHF.

The CDR3 DNA sequence: TGTGCCAGCAGCCTAGGCAACACCGGGGAGCTGTTTTTT. This codes for CASSLGNTGELFF. The chain joins TRBV7-3 to TRBJ2-2; D unclear. Germline V lookup: CDR1 SGHTA, CDR2 FQGTGA. This CDR3 contains 13 residues. Trimming removed 5 bases at V and 2 bases at J, with 6 bases between.

The genes are TRBV11-1 and TRBJ1-2; 8 nucleotides match TRBD1. V lost 5 bases to trimming and J lost 3 bases; unmatched junction nucleotides: 5. The CDR3 spans 14 residues. Germline loops: CDR1 SGHAT, CDR2 FQDESV (reference sequence). The CDR3 DNA reads TGTGCCAGCAGCACCCTGACAGGGGACTATGGCTACACCTTC. This gives the protein CASSTLTGDYGYTF.

This clone was observed a single time. This sequence joins TRBV19 and TRBJ1-5; D not certain. The CDR3 loop spans 14 amino acids. CDR1 is LNHDA and CDR2 is SQIVND in the germline V gene (reference sequence). Trimming removed 3 bases at V and 4 bases at J, with 10 bases between. The CDR3 DNA sequence: TGTGCCAGTAGTATTTATCGGGTTAATCAGCCCCAGCATTTT. This encodes CASSIYRVNQPQHF.

This chain links TRBV11-2 with TRBJ1-4; 10 bases match TRBD1. The CDR3 covers 18 residues. Germline CDR1 SGHAT, CDR2 FQNNGV. Trimming removed 1 base from V and 2 bases from J; junction bases left unmatched: 7. CDR3 amino acids: CASSLVGQGRLTNEKLFF. The CDR3 DNA reads TGTGCCAGCAGCTTAGTGGGACAGGGGAGGCTGACTAATGAAAAACTGTTTTTT.

This chain uses TRBV4-1 with TRBJ2-7; TRBD1 is a possible D gene (6 bases). V was shortened by 4 bases and J by 3 bases, with 16 bases between the two germline ends. The CDR3 is 15 amino acids. Per the germline V gene, CDR1 is MGHRA and CDR2 is YSYEKL. The CDR3 DNA reads as TGCGCCAGCAGCCTTTTGGGGACACGAGACTACGAGCAGTACTTC. Protein product: CASSLLGTRDYEQYF.

This sequence joins TRBV5-3 and TRBJ2-3; no reliable D call. TRBV5-3 is sorted into the ORF group, with uncertain function. Deletions cut 1 base from V and 0 bases from J, with 9 bases between. This CDR3 contains 15 residues. The CDR3 loop reads CARSLNELSTDTQYF. The CDR3 coding sequence is TGTGCCAGAAGCTTGAACGAGCTAAGCACAGATACGCAGTATTTT.

The rearrangement uses TRBV4-1 and TRBJ2-6; D might be TRBD1 (6 bases). V was shortened by 2 bases and J by 2 bases, with 10 bases between the two germline ends. The CDR3 has 16 residues. Germline assignment: CDR1 MGHRA and CDR2 YSYEKL. In DNA form, the CDR3 reads TGCGCCAGCAGCCAAAGGCAGGGGCCTGGGGCCAACGTCCTGACTTTC. Amino acids: CASSQRQGPGANVLTF.

The chain is built from TRBV7-2 and TRBJ2-5; D possibly corresponds to TRBD1 (6 bases). Trimming cost V 5 bases and J 1 base, with 14 bases left between them. Germline V gene sequence: CDR1 SGHTA, CDR2 FQGNSA. The CDR3 spans 15 residues. The CDR3, as DNA: TGTGCCAGCAGCACCCAAACAGGGAGCCAAGAGACCCAGTACTTC. Translating gives CASSTQTGSQETQYF. Using reference TRBV7-2 and TRBJ2-5 for the parts outside the CDR3, the full variable domain is GAGVSQSPSNKVTEKGKDVELRCDPISGHTALYWYRQSLGQGLEFLIYFQGNSAPDKSGLPSDRFSAERTGGSVSTLTIQRTQQEDSAVYLCASSTQTGSQETQYFGPGTRLLVL.

V and J are TRBV30 and TRBJ2-4; maybe TRBD2 (6 bases). With 2 bases removed from V and 8 bases from J, the gap between germline ends came to 16 bases. The CDR3 runs to 14 residues. CDR1 and CDR2 from the germline V gene are GTSNPN and SVGIG (reference sequence). The CDR3 region is CAWSIGGSMDIQYF. In DNA form, the CDR3 reads TGTGCCTGGAGTATCGGGGGTAGCATGGACATTCAGTACTTC.

The chain is built from TRBV27 and TRBJ2-3, with unresolved D. V lost 0 bases, J lost 2 bases, and 12 bases lay in between. The CDR3 totals 16 residues. The germline V gene has CDR1 MNHEY and CDR2 SMNVEV (reference sequence). The CDR3 loop reads CASSLSLAAITDTQYF. The CDR3 nucleotides are TGTGCCAGCAGTTTATCTTTGGCTGCAATCACAGATACGCAGTATTTT.

V gene TRBV5-8 combines with J gene TRBJ1-5; D is perhaps TRBD1 (6 bases). CDR3 length: 12 amino acids. The ends were cut back, 4 bases at V and 7 bases at J, with 9 bases in the middle. The germline V gene has CDR1 SGHTS and CDR2 YDEGEE. The DNA for the CDR3 is TGTGCCAGCAGCCCAGGGGCCCAGCCCCAGCATTTT. It codes for CASSPGAQPQHF.

The gene calls are TRBV18 and TRBJ2-7, with a possible D match to TRBD1 (5 bases). This CDR3 is built from 14 residues. Trimming pared 3 bases from V and 3 bases from J, leaving 12 bases between. The V gene's germline CDR1 is KGHSH and CDR2 LQKENI. CDR3 in DNA: TGTGCCAGCTCACCCCCCGCAGGGAACTACGAGCAGTACTTC. This gives the protein CASSPPAGNYEQYF.

J is TRBJ2-5 and V is TRBV5-1; D might be TRBD2 (6 bases). The ends were cut back, 5 bases at V and 2 bases at J, with 16 bases in the middle. The length of the CDR3 is 15 residues. Germline CDR1 and CDR2: SGHRS and YFSETQ. This CDR3 reads CASRIRRAGQETQYF. The CDR3 DNA follows: TGCGCCAGCAGAATCAGAAGGGCGGGACAAGAGACCCAGTACTTC. Together with reference TRBV5-1 and TRBJ2-5, the CDR3 gives the full variable domain: KAGVTQTPRYLIKTRGQQVTLSCSPISGHRSVSWYQQTPGQGLQFLFEYFSETQRNKGNFPGRFSGRQFSNSRSEMNVSTLELGDSALYLCASRIRRAGQETQYFGPGTRLLVL.